These 7 T cell receptor beta chains were all obtained from the same sample, sequenced in a study of shared clonotypes between healthy human individuals. As defined, naive CD8 cells were CD45RO-negative and positively selected for CCR7, with terminally differentiated effector memory CD45RA+ cells excluded. Sequencing was performed with immunoSEQ multiplex PCR; in TCRdb, only in-frame clones are kept and a portion is missing. The sample contains some 740,000 clones, over 90% of which appear only once. Sequencing was done on a sample of naive CD8+ T cells sorted from blood. The receptors stem from a young man in good health.

The table lists this clone with a count of one. The chain couples TRBV7-2 to TRBJ2-7; 7 nucleotides match TRBD1. The CDR3 extends over 19 amino acids. With V trimmed by 7 bases and J by 7 bases, 28 bases remained unmatched. From germline, CDR1 is SGHTA and CDR2 FQGNSA. CDR3 amino acids: CASTLTRDSPRGGRGEQYF. The CDR3 region has the DNA TGTGCCAGCACCCTGACCCGGGACAGTCCTCGTGGCGGACGAGGGGAGCAGTACTTC.

The chain combines TRBV29-1 with TRBJ2-3, with 8 bases identical to TRBD1. The CDR3 runs to 14 residues. The germline gives CDR1 SQVTM, CDR2 ANQGSEA. Unmatched junction bases numbered 6, after V lost 7 bases and J lost 0 bases. The chain's CDR3 is CSGRTGFSTDTQYF. DNA of the CDR3: TGCAGCGGGAGGACAGGGTTTAGCACAGATACGCAGTATTTT.

The V call is TRBV30, the J call TRBJ1-5, with D hard to call. This CDR3 region has 14 residues. Germline V gives CDR1 GTSNPN, CDR2 SVGIG (reference sequence). Trimming shortened V by 3 bases and J by 0 bases, and 9 bases separated the two germline ends. The CDR3 protein is CAWSPNSSNQPQHF. The CDR3 region has the DNA TGTGCCTGGAGCCCCAACAGTAGCAATCAGCCCCAGCATTTT.

The genes are TRBV7-3 and TRBJ2-1; D may be TRBD2 (6 bases). V was shortened by 2 bases and J by 6 bases, with 14 bases between the two germline ends. This CDR3 has 15 residues. The germline V gene has CDR1 SGHTA and CDR2 FQGTGA. CDR3 region: CASSLFPGEANEQFF. DNA for the CDR3: TGTGCCAGCAGCTTATTTCCGGGAGAGGCCAATGAGCAGTTCTTC.

The V call is TRBV4-1, the J call TRBJ2-2; 9 bases agree with TRBD2. Per the germline V gene, CDR1 is MGHRA and CDR2 is YSYEKL. This CDR3 comprises 16 residues. The V gene end was trimmed by 0 bases and the J gene end by 4 bases; junction bases not matched to a gene: 3. DNA of the CDR3: TGCGCCAGCAGCCAAGAGGGCGGGAGGGCCACCGGGGAGCTGTTTTTT. This codes for CASSQEGGRATGELFF.

The chain combines TRBV4-1 with TRBJ2-7, with D possibly being TRBD1 or TRBD2 (5 bases each). CDR1 is MGHRA and CDR2 is YSYEKL in the germline V gene. Trimming cost V 1 base and J 6 bases, with 10 bases left between them. The CDR3 runs 13 residues. CDR3 in DNA: TGCGCCAGCAGCCAAGTCGGGGCCTCCGAGCAGTACTTC. Residues: CASSQVGASEQYF.

The V gene is TRBV9, the J gene TRBJ2-1; 8 nucleotides line up with TRBD2. Germline V lookup: CDR1 SGDLS, CDR2 YYNGEE. V trimming: 0 bases; J trimming: 7 bases; junction bases outside the gene matches: 6. CDR3 length: 15 amino acids. CDR3 sequence (DNA): TGTGCCAGCAGCGTAGACGCGGGAGGTCATAATGAGCAGTTCTTC. Translation: CASSVDAGGHNEQFF.